This section outlines one TCR beta chain sequence together with its context. Its antigen is undetermined. V lost 7 bases and J lost 6; bases outside the gene matches: 6. CDR3 length: 12 amino acids. From germline, CDR1 is ENHRY and CDR2 SYGVKD. Specified time point: week 47, end of study. Vaccinated patients received 300 ug of mutant IDH1 20-mer peptide per dose, with topical imiquimod. Eight vaccine injections were given to patients in weeks 1, 3, 5, 7, 11, 15, 19 and 23. The sample comes from a study of a mutant IDH1 vaccine in newly diagnosed glioma. Study as a whole: Onset of vaccination occurred 4-6 weeks following radiotherapy alone, or with temozolomide cycles. Earlier care involved radiotherapy, temozolomide, or both, and the majority received both.

Profiling relied on immunoSEQ multiplex PCR, and the TCRdb table lists in-frame clones only, not all of them. The sample includes some 50,000 clones, 65% to 85% of them seen just once. Study-level findings and limits: Evidence of vaccine-induced immune responses was documented in around 93% of patients.

The rearrangement uses TRBV10-3 and TRBJ2-7; 7 bases fit TRBD2. This TCR was sampled from a woman in her 30s with glioma. Some clones in this sample may be carry-over from other donors' samples. The material was PBMCs, obtained from a glioma patient whose treatment included an IDH1 peptide vaccine. Here the CDR3 DNA reads TGTGCCATCACCCCTAGCGGTGGCGAGCAGTACTTC. Translated, it gives CAITPSGGEQYF.